One TCR beta chain is described in this entry. Its cognate antigen is unknown. This specimen belongs to a study of Graves' ophthalmopathy and Graves' hyperthyroidism. Study-level results: Blood also held most thyroid clonotypes expanded above 0.001 frequency.

This CDR3 has 14 amino acids. V gave up 8 bases and J gave up 4 bases; unmatched junction bases: 12. In germline, CDR1 is SQVTM, CDR2 ANQGSEA. Amplifying from RNA transcripts, the study obtained TCR beta CDR3 regions. A first-round RT-PCR used HTBI primers, followed by a second-round multiplex PCR. TCRdb redid the calling of the multiplex PCR reads with MiXCR, one entry per CDR3 protein. The sample has 200,000 to 300,000 distinct CDR3 sequences, approximately 42% seen once; the top ten hold roughly half. This chain links TRBV29-1 with TRBJ2-3; 7 bases fit TRBD1. The sequenced material came from peripheral blood. This TCR derives from an adult man with Graves' ophthalmopathy. For the CDR3, the DNA is TGCAGCATCAGACAGGGCCAAGTCGCAGATACGCAGTATTTT. It translates to CSIRQGQVADTQYF.